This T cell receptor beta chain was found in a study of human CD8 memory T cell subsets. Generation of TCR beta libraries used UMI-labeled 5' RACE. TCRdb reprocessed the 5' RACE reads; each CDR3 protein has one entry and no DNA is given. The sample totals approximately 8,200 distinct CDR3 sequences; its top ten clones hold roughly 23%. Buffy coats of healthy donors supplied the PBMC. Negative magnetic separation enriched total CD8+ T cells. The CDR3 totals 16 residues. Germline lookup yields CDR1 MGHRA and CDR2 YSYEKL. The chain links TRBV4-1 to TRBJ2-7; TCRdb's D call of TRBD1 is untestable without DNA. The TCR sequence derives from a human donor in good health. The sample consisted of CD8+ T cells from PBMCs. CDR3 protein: CASSPAGVSGVYEQYF.